This TCR beta chain came from a study of cytomegalovirus exposure and HLA in healthy donors. Germline V lookup: CDR1 SEHNR, CDR2 FQNEAQ (reference sequence). The CDR3 contains 18 residues. Vbeta (60) and Jbeta (13) primers were used in the PCR. Sequenced by immunoSEQ multiplex PCR; TCRdb stores in-frame clones only, minus some. The sample includes 150,000 or so clones, around 70% of them seen just once. In nominal health when sampled, donors likely had unrecorded immune exposures nonetheless. About this clone: At one of its ends the junction is not consistent with the germline gene, which may arise from a read error.

Sequenced sample: PBMCs. V usage is TRBV7-9 and J usage is TRBJ2-6; 9 positions agree with TRBD2. This sequence originates from a male donor in good health and CMV-seronegative. The CDR3 sequence: CSSSRSSGRPSGANVLTF. CDR3 bases: TGTTCCAGCAGCAGATCCAGCGGGAGGCCCTCTGGGGCCAACGTCCTGACTTTC.